The entry below gives a single T cell receptor beta chain sequence along with its context. Its antigen remains unidentified. This sample stems from a study of CD8 T cells in ankylosing spondylitis. General study points: Researchers report that disease-linked clones proved CD8+ and relatively rare in peripheral blood.

Preparation of TCR beta libraries was done by quantitative 5'-RACE with molecular barcodes. TCRdb fed the 5' RACE reads into MiXCR, producing one record per CDR3 protein. The table lists some 350,000 distinct CDR3 sequences, under 15% of them singletons. V was pared by 0 bases and J by 5 bases, with 11 bases between. The CDR3 length is 15 residues. Germline V gene lookup returns CDR1 LGHNA and CDR2 YNFKEQ. This sequence joins TRBV4-2 and TRBJ2-1; maybe TRBD1 (5 bases). Sequenced sample: blood, either unsorted or a sorted T cell fraction (not recorded which). The source is a male donor with ankylosing spondylitis or in good health (not recorded which). CDR3 sequence: CASSQDQGSHNEQFF. The CDR3 DNA is TGTGCCAGCAGCCAAGATCAGGGTAGCCACAATGAGCAGTTCTTC.